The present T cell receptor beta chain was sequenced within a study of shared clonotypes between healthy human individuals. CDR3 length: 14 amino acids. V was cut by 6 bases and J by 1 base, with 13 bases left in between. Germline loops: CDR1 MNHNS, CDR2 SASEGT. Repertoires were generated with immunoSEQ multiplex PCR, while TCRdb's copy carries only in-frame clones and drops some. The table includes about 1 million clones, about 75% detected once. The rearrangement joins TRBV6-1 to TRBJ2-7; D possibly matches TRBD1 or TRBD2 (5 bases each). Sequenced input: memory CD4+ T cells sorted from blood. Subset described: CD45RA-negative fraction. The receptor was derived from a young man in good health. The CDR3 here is CASRRDRDSYEQYF. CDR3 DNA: TGTGCCAGCAGACGGGACCGAGATTCCTACGAGCAGTACTTC.